The 29 T cell receptor beta chains given below trace back to one sample, sequenced in a study of T cells in Graves' hyperthyroidism and ophthalmopathy. Authors of the study amplified TCR beta CDR3 regions from RNA transcripts. RT-PCR in the first round (using the HTBI primer set) targeted the TCR CDR3. Each CDR3 protein gets one entry after TCRdb re-called the multiplex PCR reads with MiXCR. The sample records about 500,000 distinct CDR3 sequences, roughly a sixth being singletons. The sequencing input was blood. The receptors here all came from a woman under 30 with Graves' ophthalmopathy.

The sample holds many counts of this clonotype. CDR3 sequence: CASTGRENTEAFF. The CDR3 nucleotides are TGTGCCAGCACGGGGAGGGAGAACACTGAAGCTTTCTTT. The rearrangement joins TRBV28 to TRBJ1-1; D is uncertain. CDR3 size: 13 residues. The V end lost 7 bases, the J end lost 1 base, and 10 bases lay between the germline ends. Germline V gene sequence: CDR1 MDHEN, CDR2 SYDVKM.

This clonotype was counted many times. The chain has TRBV28 and TRBJ2-7, with TRBD1 identical over 9 bases. CDR1 and CDR2 from the germline V gene are MDHEN and SYDVKM. This CDR3 has 17 amino acids. The V segment lost 3 bases and the J segment 2 bases; nucleotides outside the gene matches: 11. CDR3 bases: TGTGCCAGCAGTTTTTCCCTCGGGACAGGGATGACCTACGAGCAGTACTTC. Translating gives CASSFSLGTGMTYEQYF.

This clonotype has at least ten counts. J is TRBJ2-7 and V is TRBV11-2, with unresolved D. V was trimmed by 6 bases and J by 4 bases, leaving 19 bases between them. This CDR3 has 15 residues. Germline V CDR1 and CDR2: SGHAT, FQNNGV. This CDR3 reads CASRKPGRRRYEQYF. In nucleotides, the CDR3 is TGTGCCAGCAGGAAACCGGGCAGGAGAAGATACGAGCAGTACTTC.

This clonotype was found many times. The chain couples TRBV30 to TRBJ1-2; D is undetermined. CDR3 length equals 14 residues. Germline V gene lookup returns CDR1 GTSNPN and CDR2 SVGIG (reference sequence). V was trimmed by 0 bases and J by 3 bases, leaving 11 bases between them. The CDR3 coding sequence is TGTGCCTGGAGTGTACAAGGGCTCTACTATGGCTACACCTTC. It is translated as CAWSVQGLYYGYTF.

The CDR3 DNA is TGTGCCAGCAGTCCCCTAGCGGGAGAGGGGTACGAGCAGTACTTC. Translating it yields CASSPLAGEGYEQYF. The genes are TRBV6-5 and TRBJ2-7, with 10 bases aligning to TRBD2. Germline loops: CDR1 MNHEY, CDR2 SVGAGI. V gave up 5 bases and J gave up 4 bases; unmatched junction bases: 8. The CDR3 has 15 residues.

There are many counts of this clonotype. CDR3 bases: TGTGCCAGCAGCTACGGGACTAAACGCTACGAGCAGTACTTC. Amino acids: CASSYGTKRYEQYF. The chain links TRBV7-9 to TRBJ2-7; 7 bases match TRBD2. V gave up 4 bases and J gave up 3 bases; unmatched junction bases: 6. CDR3 length: 14 residues. The V gene's germline CDR1 is SEHNR and CDR2 FQNEAQ (reference sequence).

This clonotype was counted a single time. The genes are TRBV4-1 and TRBJ2-7; D possibly corresponds to TRBD2 (6 bases). Trimming removed 0 bases at V and 5 bases at J, with 14 bases between. Germline V gene sequence: CDR1 MGHRA, CDR2 YSYEKL. This CDR3 is built from 15 residues. The CDR3 is CASSQESRGVNEQYF. The CDR3 nucleotides are TGCGCCAGCAGCCAAGAGTCGCGGGGAGTCAACGAGCAGTACTTC.

This clonotype was observed at least ten times. V usage is TRBV10-2 and J usage is TRBJ2-7, with 13 positions matching TRBD2. J lost 4 bases, V lost 6 bases, and 3 bases had no gene match. The CDR3 covers 14 residues. Germline V CDR1 and CDR2: WSHSY, SAAADI. The CDR3, as DNA: TGCGCCAGCAGAGGGACTAGCGGGAAATACGAGCAGTACTTC. This sequence encodes CASRGTSGKYEQYF.

This clonotype has just a few counts. V usage is TRBV14 and J usage is TRBJ1-4; a weak D match, TRBD1 (5 bases). Germline V gene sequence: CDR1 SGHDN, CDR2 FVKESK. Deletions cut 2 bases from V and 2 bases from J, with 9 bases between. This CDR3 region has 15 residues. This CDR3 is CASSQPRGTNEKLFF. The CDR3 DNA follows: TGTGCCAGCAGCCAACCTCGGGGGACTAATGAAAAACTGTTTTTT.

This clonotype was seen at least ten times. V is TRBV3-1 and J is TRBJ1-2; D is unresolved. There are 15 residues in the CDR3. Trimming cost V 4 bases and J 4 bases, with 16 bases left between them. Germline V gene sequence: CDR1 LGHDT, CDR2 YNNKEL (reference sequence). CDR3 in amino acids: CASSRGRYGFYGYTF. CDR3 DNA sequence: TGTGCCAGCAGCCGAGGTCGATACGGGTTCTATGGCTACACCTTC.

The CDR3 loop is CASKAVNTGELFF. CDR3 nucleotides: TGTGCCAGTAAGGCAGTGAACACCGGGGAGCTGTTTTTT. This chain links TRBV19 with TRBJ2-2; D uncertain. Germline loops: CDR1 LNHDA, CDR2 SQIVND (reference sequence). The CDR3 covers 13 residues. The V end was cut by 7 bases, the J end by 1 base, with 7 bases between. Full variable domain (remainder filled in from reference TRBV19 and TRBJ2-2): DGGITQSPKYLFRKEGQNVTLSCEQNLNHDAMYWYRQDPGQGLRLIYYSQIVNDFQKGDIAEGYSVSREKKESFPLTVTSAQKNPTAFYLCASKAVNTGELFFGEGSRLTVL.

This chain connects TRBV27 to TRBJ1-2, with D unclear. The CDR3 length is 15 residues. Looked up from germline, CDR1 is MNHEY and CDR2 is SMNVEV (reference sequence). The V gene lost 4 bases and the J gene lost 7 bases, with 19 bases spanning the gap. The CDR3 DNA follows: TGTGCCAGCAGTTCGGTGAGAGCGCGGGGTGTTGGCTACACCTTC. Encoded protein: CASSSVRARGVGYTF.

The V gene is TRBV13, the J gene TRBJ2-5, with 10 bases lining up with TRBD2. The CDR3 consists of 15 residues. The germline V gene encodes CDR1 PRHDT and CDR2 FYEKMQ (reference sequence). With V trimmed by 8 bases and J by 5 bases, 11 bases remained unmatched. Here the CDR3 reads CASGPEAGGLETQYF. CDR3 in DNA: TGTGCCAGCGGCCCCGAAGCGGGGGGGTTGGAGACCCAGTACTTC.

About this clonotype itself: At one end the junction does not follow the germline gene, possibly because of a read error. The J gene is TRBJ1-2, the V gene TRBV28; D is ambiguous. The CDR3 is 13 residues long. Germline V gene sequence: CDR1 MDHEN, CDR2 SYDVKM. The chain's CDR3 is CASSPYEGAGCTF. Written as DNA, the CDR3 is TGTGCCAGCAGTCCATATGAGGGAGCGGGCTGCACCTTC.

The chain joins TRBV5-6 to TRBJ1-2, with D possibly matching TRBD1 (5 bases). Per the germline V gene, CDR1 is SGHDT and CDR2 is YYEEEE. The CDR3 runs 12 residues. V was pared by 3 bases and J by 7 bases, with 10 bases between. The CDR3 loop reads CASSWDLGGYTF. DNA for the CDR3: TGTGCCAGCAGCTGGGACTTAGGTGGCTACACCTTC.

There are many counts of this clonotype. V gene TRBV7-3 combines with J gene TRBJ1-2, with 8 bases identical to TRBD1. Unmatched junction bases numbered 4, after V lost 4 bases and J lost 3 bases. Germline CDR1 reads SGHTA; CDR2 reads FQGTGA. The length of the CDR3 is 14 residues. This chain's CDR3 is CASSSQGADYGYTF. CDR3 sequence (DNA): TGTGCCAGCAGCTCGCAGGGGGCGGACTATGGCTACACCTTC.

This clonotype was detected only a few times. This chain joins TRBV7-3 and TRBJ2-2; weak D call: TRBD2 (7 bases). This CDR3 has 17 amino acids. In germline, CDR1 is SGHTA, CDR2 FQGTGA. V shed 2 bases and J shed 7 bases, with 20 bases lying between them. CDR3 in amino acids: CASSLESPGGIGGELFF. CDR3 DNA sequence: TGTGCCAGCAGCTTAGAATCGCCGGGGGGCATCGGCGGGGAGCTGTTTTTT.

This clonotype showed up many times. This rearrangement joins TRBV20-1 to TRBJ2-3, with D tentatively TRBD1 (5 bases). Germline assignment: CDR1 DFQATT and CDR2 SNEGSKA (reference sequence). This CDR3 is built from 14 residues. Trimming cost V 6 bases and J 2 bases, with 15 bases left between them. The DNA of the CDR3 is TGCAGTGCCAAATCCGACAGATTCACAGATACGCAGTATTTT. Translated, it gives CSAKSDRFTDTQYF.

With respect to this clonotype: Mismatch with germline at one junction end may stem from a read error. This chain joins TRBV20-1 and TRBJ1-1; D call uncertain. The CDR3 totals 13 residues. Germline CDR1 is DFQATT and CDR2 is SNEGSKA (reference sequence). CDR3 loop: CSARVSASTEALF. The CDR3 bases are TGCAGTGCTAGAGTTTCGGCCAGCACTGAAGCTCTCTTT.

In its sample, this clonotype was seen many times. This rearrangement joins TRBV2 to TRBJ1-5; D is undetermined. The ends were cut back, 3 bases at V and 1 base at J, with 1 base in the middle. This CDR3 comprises 12 residues. Germline V gives CDR1 SNHLY, CDR2 FYNNEI. The CDR3 spells CASSDSNQPQHF. DNA for the CDR3: TGTGCCAGCAGTGACAGCAATCAGCCCCAGCATTTT.

J is TRBJ1-4 and V is TRBV6-1, with D unresolved. V lost 6 bases to trimming and J lost 6 bases, with 20 bases between them. Germline assignment: CDR1 MNHNS and CDR2 SASEGT. The CDR3 contains 16 residues. The CDR3 bases are TGTGCCAGCAGGGGGTCTCCCGACGTATATTATGAAAAACTGTTTTTT. Protein sequence: CASRGSPDVYYEKLFF.

This clonotype was seen at least ten times. The genes are TRBV7-3 and TRBJ2-7; D unclear. Germline V gives CDR1 SGHTA, CDR2 FQGTGA. CDR3 length: 16 amino acids. Trimming took off 5 bases at V and 6 bases at J, with 23 bases between the two ends. CDR3 loop: CASSRTAHPTLSEQYF. Here the CDR3 DNA reads TGTGCCAGCAGCCGCACGGCCCATCCTACCCTCAGCGAGCAGTACTTC.

Ten or more counts support this clonotype. The V and J genes are TRBV7-2 and TRBJ1-1; 11 bases match TRBD1. V was pared by 4 bases and J by 6 bases, with 10 bases of the junction left unmatched. The CDR3 length is 16 residues. CDR1 is SGHTA and CDR2 is FQGNSA in the germline V gene. DNA of the CDR3: TGTGCCAGCAGCTATAACGGACAGGGGGCTACGGCTGAAGCTTTCTTT. Translation gives CASSYNGQGATAEAFF.

The rearrangement uses TRBV7-9 and TRBJ2-5; D may match TRBD1 or TRBD2 (5 bases each). The ends were cut back, 1 base at V and 5 bases at J, with 14 bases in the middle. CDR3 size: 15 residues. Looked up from germline, CDR1 is SEHNR and CDR2 is FQNEAQ (reference sequence). The CDR3 sequence is CASSLGSGTGETQYF. CDR3 bases: TGTGCCAGCAGCTTAGGCTCCGGGACCGGCGAGACCCAGTACTTC.

In its sample, this clonotype was seen many times. J is TRBJ2-2 and V is TRBV28; D gene unclear. V lost 2 bases, J lost 5 bases, and 18 bases lay in between. Germline V gives CDR1 MDHEN, CDR2 SYDVKM. CDR3 length: 17 residues. The CDR3, as DNA: TGTGCCAGCAGTTTAGGAGTCGGGCGGATCCATACCGGGGAGCTGTTTTTT. Amino acid sequence: CASSLGVGRIHTGELFF.

Only a few counts were recorded for this clonotype. The chain combines TRBV7-9 with TRBJ1-1, with D possibly TRBD1 on 5 matching bases. V was cut by 4 bases and J by 1 base, with 16 bases left in between. Germline loops: CDR1 SEHNR, CDR2 FQNEAQ (reference sequence). The CDR3 is made up of 16 amino acids. CDR3 DNA: TGTGCCAGCAGCTCCCAAGGAGGGGTTACGAACACTGAAGCTTTCTTT. This gives the protein CASSSQGGVTNTEAFF.

This clonotype was detected ten times or more. J is TRBJ2-5 and V is TRBV7-3, with 11 bases matching TRBD2. Germline V gives CDR1 SGHTA, CDR2 FQGTGA. J gave up 2 bases and V 5 bases, and 7 bases lay outside the gene matches. The CDR3 loop spans 16 amino acids. Here the CDR3 reads CASSLLAGGGQETQYF. In nucleotides, the CDR3 is TGTGCCAGCAGCCTCCTAGCGGGAGGTGGGCAAGAGACCCAGTACTTC.

This clonotype occurred once. This chain connects TRBV20-1 to TRBJ2-6; D is ambiguous. V was cut by 5 bases and J by 0 bases, with 5 bases left in between. Per the germline V gene, CDR1 is DFQATT and CDR2 is SNEGSKA (reference sequence). There are 13 residues in the CDR3. The CDR3 DNA is TGCAGTGCTCGTAGCTCTGGGGCCAACGTCCTGACTTTC. It codes for CSARSSGANVLTF.

J is TRBJ2-1 and V is TRBV20-1; 10 nucleotides agree with TRBD1. CDR3 length: 16 amino acids. Trimming took 0 bases from V and 2 from J; bases not matched to a gene: 4. Germline-derived CDR1 and CDR2 are DFQATT and SNEGSKA (reference sequence). The CDR3 here is CSARDRDRGTYNEQFF. The CDR3 nucleotides are TGCAGTGCTAGAGATCGGGACAGGGGTACCTACAATGAGCAGTTCTTC.